The 9 T cell receptor beta chains presented below share a single source sample, sequenced in a study of T cell clonotyping in hematopoietic cell transplantation. Libraries were prepared by immunoSEQ multiplex PCR; TCRdb keeps only in-frame clonotypes and omits some of them. The sample holds about 9,400 clones, about 79% seen once. The specimen comprised PBMCs, sampled 180 days after allogeneic stem cell transplant. These receptors were taken from a male patient between 40 and 49 years old who had an allogeneic stem cell transplant from a related donor, so the T cells may come from the graft donor. Some clones in this sample may be carry-over from other donors' samples.

The V and J genes are TRBV6-1 and TRBJ1-2; D is unresolved. This CDR3 has 13 residues. Germline-derived CDR1 and CDR2 are MNHNS and SASEGT. Trimming removed 6 bases at V and 4 bases at J, with 12 bases between. CDR3: CASSPSRVYGYTF. In DNA form, the CDR3 reads TGTGCCAGCAGCCCCTCCCGTGTCTATGGCTACACCTTC.

This clone was seen a single time. The chain is built from TRBV4-3 and TRBJ1-2; no clear D. CDR1 and CDR2 from the germline V gene are LGHNA and YSLEER. V was cut by 1 base and J by 4 bases, with 4 bases left in between. The CDR3 has 12 amino acids. The CDR3 DNA is TGCGCCAGCAGCCAAGCTGGCTATGGCTACACCTTC. This gives the protein CASSQAGYGYTF.

The chain is built from TRBV27 and TRBJ1-6; weak D call: TRBD1 (6 bases). Trimming removed 5 bases at V and 4 bases at J, with 24 bases between. CDR3 length: 19 amino acids. The germline CDR1 and CDR2 sequences are MNHEY and SMNVEV (reference sequence). CDR3 coding DNA: TGTGCCAGCAGTCCATGGACAGTCGTTAGGGCCAGATATAATTCACCCCTCCACTTT. Its protein is CASSPWTVVRARYNSPLHF.

V usage is TRBV5-8 and J usage is TRBJ1-5, with D perhaps TRBD1 (5 bases). Germline V CDR1 and CDR2: SGHTS, YDEGEE. Trimming removed 4 bases at V and 5 bases at J, with 13 bases between. The CDR3 is 14 amino acids. Here the CDR3 reads CASSPGTDYQPQHF. DNA for the CDR3: TGTGCCAGCAGCCCGGGGACGGATTATCAGCCCCAGCATTTT.

The V and J genes are TRBV6-5 and TRBJ2-7; TRBD1 matches 8 bases. The J segment lost 2 bases and the V segment lost 6 bases, leaving 9 bases of the junction unmatched. This CDR3 contains 15 residues. The V gene's germline CDR1 is MNHEY and CDR2 SVGAGI. The CDR3 protein is CASRPTRQGTYEQYF. CDR3 bases: TGTGCCAGCAGACCCACTAGACAGGGGACCTACGAGCAGTACTTC.

Here the CDR3 DNA reads TGTGCCTGGACCCCGGGGGGGTACGAGCAGTACTTC. It yields the protein CAWTPGGYEQYF. V and J are TRBV30 and TRBJ2-7, with TRBD2 matching over 8 bases. V lost 4 bases to trimming and J lost 4 bases; unmatched junction nucleotides: 3. The CDR3 loop spans 12 amino acids. Germline CDR1 is GTSNPN and CDR2 is SVGIG (reference sequence).

This clone was observed a single time. The V gene is TRBV4-2, the J gene TRBJ2-6; D gene uncertain. V was clipped by 0 bases and J by 13 bases, with 10 bases between them. Germline CDR1 reads LGHNA; CDR2 reads YNFKEQ. The CDR3 spans 13 residues. The CDR3 spells CASSQDTDWVLTF. DNA of the CDR3: TGTGCCAGCAGCCAAGATACAGACTGGGTCCTGACTTTC.

The V call is TRBV28, the J call TRBJ1-1; D gene ambiguous. The CDR3 loop spans 15 amino acids. The germline CDR1 and CDR2 sequences are MDHEN and SYDVKM. V was trimmed by 5 bases and J by 0 bases, leaving 13 bases between them. The DNA for the CDR3 is TGTGCCAGCAGTCCCCAAGACGGGATGAACACTGAAGCTTTCTTT. It translates to CASSPQDGMNTEAFF.

The V and J genes are TRBV7-6 and TRBJ2-7, with D perhaps matching TRBD2 (5 bases). V gave up 4 bases and J gave up 6 bases, with 13 bases separating them. The CDR3 is made up of 13 amino acids. Germline CDR1 reads SGHVS; CDR2 reads FNYEAQ. For the CDR3, the DNA is TGTGCCAGCAGCTACCTAGGGCGGGCCGAGCAGTACTTC. Its protein product is CASSYLGRAEQYF.